The rows below give T cell receptor beta chains drawn from one sample of a study of control samples from healthy donors and cancer patients. Profiling relied on immunoSEQ multiplex PCR, and the TCRdb table lists in-frame clones only, not all of them. The profile covers about 95,000 clones, with just over 90% appearing a single time and roughly 0.9% taken by the ten largest. What was sequenced was blood. All receptors come from a woman in her 30s in good health. Each CDR3 is given with its conserved first and last residue. Fields, in order: V gene, D gene, J gene, clone size, CDR3 protein, CDR3 DNA. A D gene is named only where the DNA matches it firmly. A clone size is listed for some rows: how often the clone was seen (once, few, many), or a class if it is expanded.

V: TRBV10-3
D: .
J: TRBJ2-1
size: .
CDR3: CAISVTGEQFF
DNA: TGTGCCATCAGTGTAACTGGTGAGCAGTTCTTC

V: TRBV19
D: .
J: TRBJ2-5
size: .
CDR3: CASSEIRGETQYF
DNA: TGTGCCAGTAGTGAAATACGCGGGGAGACCCAGTACTTC

V: TRBV5-1
D: TRBD2
J: TRBJ2-5
size: .
CDR3: CASSLSGGAGETQYF
DNA: TGCGCCAGCAGCTTGAGCGGGGGGGCGGGAGAGACCCAGTACTTC

V: TRBV30
D: TRBD2
J: TRBJ2-2
size: .
CDR3: CAWTAWLAGAGELFF
DNA: TGTGCCTGGACCGCATGGCTAGCGGGAGCCGGGGAGCTGTTTTTT

V: TRBV7-8
D: .
J: TRBJ1-5
size: once
CDR3: CASSRDTRGNQPQHF
DNA: TGTGCCAGCAGTCGGGACACCCGAGGCAATCAGCCCCAGCATTTT

V: TRBV30
D: TRBD2
J: TRBJ2-7
size: .
CDR3: CAWSRRGGKDYEQYF
DNA: TGTGCCTGGAGCCGACGGGGGGGGAAGGATTACGAGCAGTACTTC

V: TRBV21-1
D: .
J: TRBJ2-1
size: .
CDR3: CASRMWAEQFF
DNA: TGTGCCAGCAGAATGTGGGCTGAGCAGTTCTTC

V: TRBV24-1
D: .
J: TRBJ2-2
size: .
CDR3: CATSTLDIGDTGELFF
DNA: TGTGCCACCAGTACTTTGGACATAGGGGACACCGGGGAGCTGTTTTTT

V: TRBV6-5
D: .
J: TRBJ1-1
size: .
CDR3: CASSPRDLNTEAFF
DNA: TGTGCCAGCAGCCCCAGAGACCTGAACACTGAAGCTTTCTTT

V: TRBV10-3
D: .
J: TRBJ1-6
size: .
CDR3: CAISENHPTNSPLHF
DNA: TGTGCCATCAGTGAAAACCATCCCACAAATTCACCCCTCCACTTT

V: TRBV19
D: TRBD1
J: TRBJ2-6
size: few
CDR3: CAREGQGSSGANVLTF
DNA: TGTGCCAGAGAGGGACAGGGGAGCTCTGGGGCCAACGTCCTGACTTTC

V: TRBV10-1
D: .
J: TRBJ1-5
size: .
CDR3: CASSDGGGPQHF
DNA: TGCGCCAGCAGTGACGGCGGGGGGCCCCAGCATTTT

V: TRBV7-2
D: .
J: TRBJ2-7
size: .
CDR3: CASSFTGSYEQYF
DNA: TGTGCCAGCAGCTTTACAGGCTCCTACGAGCAGTACTTC

V: TRBV5-1
D: TRBD2
J: TRBJ2-3
size: .
CDR3: CASSLEGGGATDTQYF
DNA: TGCGCCAGCAGCTTGGAGGGCGGGGGGGCCACAGATACGCAGTATTTT

V: TRBV3-1/TRBV3-2
D: .
J: TRBJ1-3
size: few
CDR3: CASSHGGRNTIYF
DNA: TGTGCCAGCAGCCACGGAGGGAGAAACACCATATATTTT

V: TRBV15
D: .
J: TRBJ1-2
size: .
CDR3: CATSRGVAGYTF
DNA: TGTGCCACCAGCAGGGGGGTGGCGGGCTACACCTTC

V: TRBV18
D: .
J: TRBJ2-5
size: .
CDR3: CASSPGRNQETQYF
DNA: TGTGCCAGCTCACCGGGCCGCAACCAAGAGACCCAGTACTTC

V: TRBV7-3
D: .
J: TRBJ1-1
size: .
CDR3: CASSLIQGNEAFF
DNA: TGTGCCAGCAGCCTCATACAGGGAAATGAAGCTTTCTTT